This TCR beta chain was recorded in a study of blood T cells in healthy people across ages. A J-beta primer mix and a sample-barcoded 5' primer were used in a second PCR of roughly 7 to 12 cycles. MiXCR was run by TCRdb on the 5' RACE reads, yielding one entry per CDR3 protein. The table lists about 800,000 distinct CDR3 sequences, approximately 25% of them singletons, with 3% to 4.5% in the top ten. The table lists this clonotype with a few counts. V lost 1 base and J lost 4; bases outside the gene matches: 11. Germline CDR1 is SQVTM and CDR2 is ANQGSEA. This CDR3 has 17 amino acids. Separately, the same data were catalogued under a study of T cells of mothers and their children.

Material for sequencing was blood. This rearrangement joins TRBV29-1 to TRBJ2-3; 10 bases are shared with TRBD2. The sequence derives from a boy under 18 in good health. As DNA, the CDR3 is TGCAGCGTTGAAGGCGAGCGGGGGGGCCTAGGGTCAGATACGCAGTATTTT. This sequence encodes CSVEGERGGLGSDTQYF.